The present T cell receptor (beta chain) was sequenced within a study of T cell repertoires in cytomegalovirus infection. Study as a whole: Public TCR beta signatures were indicative of both CMV infection and a matching HLA type.

Study results and limitations: People with CMV and the relevant HLA were identified by cumulative public TCR beta family frequency. The ex vivo response showed dominance by HLA-C-restricted CMV-specific TCR beta clonotypes.

One entry per CDR3 protein, called by TCRdb with MiXCR from the reads. The sample yields roughly 760,000 distinct CDR3 sequences, less than 40% seen once. In germline, CDR1 is SGHRS, CDR2 YFSETQ. The CDR3 is made up of 12 amino acids. Points on this clonotype: As yet, its antigen is unknown. One junction end disagrees with the germline gene, perhaps due to a read error.

The rearrangement links TRBV5-1 to TRBJ1-2; D is undetermined. Sequencing was carried out using PBMCs. This TCR was sampled from a human donor in good health (CMV status not recorded). Some clones in this sample may be carry-over from other donors' samples. The CDR3 sequence is CASSLDGKGYTF. The CDR3 DNA reads TGCGCAAGCAGCTTGGACGGCAAGGGCTACACCTTC.